The entry below describes one T cell receptor beta chain. Its antigen is not known. This sample stems from a study of cytomegalovirus exposure and HLA in healthy donors. The overall study: Sequencing of about 179 million T cells in an earlier analysis found around 110 million unique TCR beta sequences.

Study-wide points: Most of the TCR beta V segments (in an earlier analysis) were productive either about 87% or about 30% of the time. An analysis was carried out later, and it reportedly showed fewer N-insertions in an Asian-associated ancestry cluster than the approximately 670-donor mean. Further analysis was carried out later, and it showed several of the most significant clusters appearing linked to common viral pathogens.

Looked up from germline, CDR1 is MNHEY and CDR2 is SMNVEV (reference sequence). With 1 base clipped from V and 7 bases from J, the junction kept 8 bases outside the gene matches. This CDR3 comprises 16 residues. It was with 60 Vbeta and 13 Jbeta primers that the PCR ran. Repertoires were generated with immunoSEQ multiplex PCR, while TCRdb's copy carries only in-frame clones and drops some. The sample has approximately 140,000 clones; about 80% are singletons. This chain joins TRBV27 and TRBJ2-1, with TRBD1 matching 9 bases. The sequencing sample was made of PBMCs. The TCR was taken from a woman aged 40 to 49 in good health and CMV-seropositive. The CDR3 nucleotides read TGTGCCAGCAGTTTATACCCGGGACAGGGAACGAATGAGCAGTTCTTC. Translation gives CASSLYPGQGTNEQFF.